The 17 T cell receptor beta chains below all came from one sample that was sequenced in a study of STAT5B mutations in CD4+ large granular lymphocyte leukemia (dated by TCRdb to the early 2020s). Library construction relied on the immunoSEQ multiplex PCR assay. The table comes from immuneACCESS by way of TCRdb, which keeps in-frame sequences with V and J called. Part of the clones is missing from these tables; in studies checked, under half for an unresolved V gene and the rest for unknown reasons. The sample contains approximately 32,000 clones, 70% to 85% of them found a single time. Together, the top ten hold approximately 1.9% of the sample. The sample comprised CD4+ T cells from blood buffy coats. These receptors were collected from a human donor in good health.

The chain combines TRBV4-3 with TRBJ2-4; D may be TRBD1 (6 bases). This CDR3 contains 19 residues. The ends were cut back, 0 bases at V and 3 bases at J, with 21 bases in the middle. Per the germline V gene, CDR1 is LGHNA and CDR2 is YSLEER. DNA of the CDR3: TGCGCCAGCAGCCAAGATCGAAGGGGGACGTCGTGGGACAAAAACATTCAGTACTTC. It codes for CASSQDRRGTSWDKNIQYF.

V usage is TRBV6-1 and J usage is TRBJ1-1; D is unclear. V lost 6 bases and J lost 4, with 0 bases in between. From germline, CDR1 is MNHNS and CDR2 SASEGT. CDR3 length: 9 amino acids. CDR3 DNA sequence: TGTGCCAGCAGCACTGAAGCTTTCTTT. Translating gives CASSTEAFF.

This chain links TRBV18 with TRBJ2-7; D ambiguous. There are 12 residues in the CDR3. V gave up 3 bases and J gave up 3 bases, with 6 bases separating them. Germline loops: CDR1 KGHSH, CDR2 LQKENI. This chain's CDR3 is CASSPGHYEQYF. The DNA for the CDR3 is TGTGCCAGCTCACCGGGTCACTACGAGCAGTACTTC.

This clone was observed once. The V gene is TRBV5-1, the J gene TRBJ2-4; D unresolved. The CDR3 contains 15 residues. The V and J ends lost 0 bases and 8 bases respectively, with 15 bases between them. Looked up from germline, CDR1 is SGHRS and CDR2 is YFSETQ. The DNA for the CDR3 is TGCGCCAGCAGCTTGGTGTCCGGTCAGGTAGACATTCAGTACTTC. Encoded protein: CASSLVSGQVDIQYF.

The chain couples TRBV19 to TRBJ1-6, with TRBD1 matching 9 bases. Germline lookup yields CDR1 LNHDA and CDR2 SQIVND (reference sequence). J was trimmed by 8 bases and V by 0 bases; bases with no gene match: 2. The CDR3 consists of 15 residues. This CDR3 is CASSIDRQGDSPLHF. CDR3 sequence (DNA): TGTGCCAGTAGTATAGACCGACAGGGGGATTCACCCCTCCACTTT.

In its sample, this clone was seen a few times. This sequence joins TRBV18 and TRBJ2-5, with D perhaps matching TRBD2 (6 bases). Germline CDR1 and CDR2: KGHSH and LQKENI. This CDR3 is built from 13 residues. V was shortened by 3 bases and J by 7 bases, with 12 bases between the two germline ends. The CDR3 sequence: CASSPTPEGTQYF. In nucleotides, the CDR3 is TGTGCCAGCTCACCGACACCGGAGGGGACCCAGTACTTC.

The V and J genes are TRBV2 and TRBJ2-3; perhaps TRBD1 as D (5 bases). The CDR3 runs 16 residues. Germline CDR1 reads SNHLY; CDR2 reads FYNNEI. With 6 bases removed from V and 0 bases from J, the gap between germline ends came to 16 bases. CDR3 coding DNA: TGTGCCAGCAGCCGGAATAGACAGCTAAGCACAGATACGCAGTATTTT. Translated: CASSRNRQLSTDTQYF.

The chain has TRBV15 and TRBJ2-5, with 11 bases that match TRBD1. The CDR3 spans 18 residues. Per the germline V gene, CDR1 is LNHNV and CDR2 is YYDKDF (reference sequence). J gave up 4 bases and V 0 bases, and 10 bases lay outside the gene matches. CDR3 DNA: TGTGCCACCAGCAGAGATAAGGACAGGGGGCCTGTAGGAGAGACCCAGTACTTC. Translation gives CATSRDKDRGPVGETQYF.

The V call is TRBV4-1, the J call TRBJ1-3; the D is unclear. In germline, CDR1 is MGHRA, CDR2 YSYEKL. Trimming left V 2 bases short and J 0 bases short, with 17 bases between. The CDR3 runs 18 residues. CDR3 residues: CASSQMPGSWSSGNTIYF. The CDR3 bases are TGCGCCAGCAGCCAAATGCCGGGGAGTTGGTCCTCTGGAAACACCATATATTTT.

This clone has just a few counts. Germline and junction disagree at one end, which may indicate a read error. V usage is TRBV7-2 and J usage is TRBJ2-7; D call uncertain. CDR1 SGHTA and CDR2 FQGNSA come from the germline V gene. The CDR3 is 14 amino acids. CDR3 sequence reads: CASSPGSLYGVADF. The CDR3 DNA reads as TGTGCCAGCAGCCCGGGCAGCTTGTACGGCGTCGCTGACTTC.

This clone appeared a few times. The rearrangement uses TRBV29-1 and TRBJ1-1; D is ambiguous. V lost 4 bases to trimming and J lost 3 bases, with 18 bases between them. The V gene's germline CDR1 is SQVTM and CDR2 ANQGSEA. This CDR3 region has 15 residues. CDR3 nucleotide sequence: TGCAGCGTTGCACATTCGTCCATACTCCACACTGAAGCTTTCTTT. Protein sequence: CSVAHSSILHTEAFF.

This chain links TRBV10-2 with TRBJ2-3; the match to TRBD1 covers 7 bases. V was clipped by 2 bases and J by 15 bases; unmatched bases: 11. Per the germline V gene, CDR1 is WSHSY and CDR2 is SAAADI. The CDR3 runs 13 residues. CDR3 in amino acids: CASSEATGTALYF. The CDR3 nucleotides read TGCGCCAGCAGTGAGGCAACCGGGACAGCATTATATTTT.

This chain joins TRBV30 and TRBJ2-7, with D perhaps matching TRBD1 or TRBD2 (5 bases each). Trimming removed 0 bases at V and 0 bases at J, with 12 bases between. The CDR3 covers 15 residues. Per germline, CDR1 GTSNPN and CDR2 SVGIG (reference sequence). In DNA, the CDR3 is TGTGCCTGGAGTGTACGTGCAGGGAGCTCCTACGAGCAGTACTTC. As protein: CAWSVRAGSSYEQYF.

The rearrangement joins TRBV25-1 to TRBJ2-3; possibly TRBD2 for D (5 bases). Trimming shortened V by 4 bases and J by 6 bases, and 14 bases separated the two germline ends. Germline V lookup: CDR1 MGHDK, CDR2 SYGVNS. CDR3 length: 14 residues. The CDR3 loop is CASSAFGLYDTQYF. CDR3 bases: TGTGCCAGCAGTGCCTTTGGACTCTACGATACGCAGTATTTT.

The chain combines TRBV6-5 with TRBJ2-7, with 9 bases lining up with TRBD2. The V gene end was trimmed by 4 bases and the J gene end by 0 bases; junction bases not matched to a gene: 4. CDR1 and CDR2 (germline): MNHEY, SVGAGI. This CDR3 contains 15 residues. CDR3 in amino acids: CASSSQRGASYEQYF. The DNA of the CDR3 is TGTGCCAGCAGTTCCCAGCGGGGGGCCTCCTACGAGCAGTACTTC.

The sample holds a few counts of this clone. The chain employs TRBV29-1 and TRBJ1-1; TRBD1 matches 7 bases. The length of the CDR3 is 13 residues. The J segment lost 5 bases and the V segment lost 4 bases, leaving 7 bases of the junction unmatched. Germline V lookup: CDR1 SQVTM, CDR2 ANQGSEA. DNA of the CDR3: TGCAGCGTTGGAGGACAGGCGAGGACTGAAGCTTTCTTT. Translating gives CSVGGQARTEAFF.

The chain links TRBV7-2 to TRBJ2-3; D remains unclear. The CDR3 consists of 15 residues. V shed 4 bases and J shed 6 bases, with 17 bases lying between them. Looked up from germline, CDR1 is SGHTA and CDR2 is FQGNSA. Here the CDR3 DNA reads TGTGCCAGCAGCTCCCCGGATTTGGGCTCGGATACGCAGTATTTT. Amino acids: CASSSPDLGSDTQYF.